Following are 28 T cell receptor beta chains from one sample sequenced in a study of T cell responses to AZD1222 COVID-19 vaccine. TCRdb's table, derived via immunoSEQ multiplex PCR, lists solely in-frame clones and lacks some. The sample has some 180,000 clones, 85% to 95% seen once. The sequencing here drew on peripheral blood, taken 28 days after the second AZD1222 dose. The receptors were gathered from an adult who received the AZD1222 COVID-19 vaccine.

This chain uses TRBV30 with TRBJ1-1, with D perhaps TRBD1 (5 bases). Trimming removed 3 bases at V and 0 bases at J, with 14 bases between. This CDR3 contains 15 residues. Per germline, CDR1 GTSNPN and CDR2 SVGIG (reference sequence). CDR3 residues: CAWRWTGALNTEAFF. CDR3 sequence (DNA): TGTGCCTGGAGGTGGACCGGGGCTCTGAACACTGAAGCTTTCTTT.

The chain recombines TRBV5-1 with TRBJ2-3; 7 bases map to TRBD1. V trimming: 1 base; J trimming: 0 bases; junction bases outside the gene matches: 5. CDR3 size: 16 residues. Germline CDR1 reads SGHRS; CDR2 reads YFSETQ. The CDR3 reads CASSLTGALSTDTQYF. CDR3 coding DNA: TGCGCCAGCAGCTTGACAGGGGCCTTGAGCACAGATACGCAGTATTTT.

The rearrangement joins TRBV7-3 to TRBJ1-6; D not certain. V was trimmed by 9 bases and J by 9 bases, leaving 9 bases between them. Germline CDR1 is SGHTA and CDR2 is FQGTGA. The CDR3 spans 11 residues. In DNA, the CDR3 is TGTGCCAGGACGAGCCCTTCACCCCTCCACTTT. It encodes CARTSPSPLHF.

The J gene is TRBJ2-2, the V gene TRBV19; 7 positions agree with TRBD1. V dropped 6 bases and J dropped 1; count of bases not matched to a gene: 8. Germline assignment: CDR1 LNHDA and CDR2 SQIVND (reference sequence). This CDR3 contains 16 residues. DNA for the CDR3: TGTGCCAGTAGCCGTCGTGGGACAGAGAACACCGGGGAGCTGTTTTTT. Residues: CASSRRGTENTGELFF.

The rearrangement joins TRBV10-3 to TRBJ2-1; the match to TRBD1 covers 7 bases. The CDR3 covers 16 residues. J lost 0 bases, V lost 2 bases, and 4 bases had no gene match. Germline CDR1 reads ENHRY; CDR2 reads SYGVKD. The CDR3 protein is CAISEAQGFSYNEQFF. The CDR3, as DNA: TGTGCCATCAGTGAGGCACAGGGGTTCTCCTACAATGAGCAGTTCTTC.

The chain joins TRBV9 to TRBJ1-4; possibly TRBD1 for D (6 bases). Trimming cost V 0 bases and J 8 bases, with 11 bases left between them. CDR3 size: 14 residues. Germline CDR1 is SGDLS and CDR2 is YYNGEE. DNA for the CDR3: TGTGCCAGCAGCGTAGGGACAGACGGGGAAAAACTGTTTTTT. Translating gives CASSVGTDGEKLFF.

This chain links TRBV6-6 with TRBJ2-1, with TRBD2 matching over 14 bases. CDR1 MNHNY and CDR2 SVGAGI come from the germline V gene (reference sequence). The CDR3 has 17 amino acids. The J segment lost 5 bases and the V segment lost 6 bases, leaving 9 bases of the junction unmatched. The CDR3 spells CASSRLAGGLWDNEQFF. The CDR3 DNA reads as TGTGCCAGCAGCCGACTAGCGGGGGGGCTCTGGGACAATGAGCAGTTCTTC.

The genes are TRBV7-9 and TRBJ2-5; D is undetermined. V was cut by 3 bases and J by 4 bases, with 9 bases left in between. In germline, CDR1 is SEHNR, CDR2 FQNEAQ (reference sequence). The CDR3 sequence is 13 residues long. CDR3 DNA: TGTGCCAGCAGCTTCCCCCCGGGAGAGACCCAGTACTTC. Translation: CASSFPPGETQYF.

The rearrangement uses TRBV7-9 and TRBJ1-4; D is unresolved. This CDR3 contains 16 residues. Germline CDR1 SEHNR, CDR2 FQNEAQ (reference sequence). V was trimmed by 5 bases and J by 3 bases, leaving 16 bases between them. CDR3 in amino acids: CASSPAGSRSNEKLFF. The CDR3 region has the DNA TGTGCCAGCAGCCCCGCGGGGAGTCGATCTAATGAAAAACTGTTTTTT.

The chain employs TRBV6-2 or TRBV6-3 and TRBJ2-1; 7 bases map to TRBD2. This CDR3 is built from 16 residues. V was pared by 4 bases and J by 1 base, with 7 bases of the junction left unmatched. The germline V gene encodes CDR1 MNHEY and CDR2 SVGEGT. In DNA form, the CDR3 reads TGTGCCAGCAGTTCCGCTAGCGGTGGATCCTACAATGAGCAGTTCTTC. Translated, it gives CASSSASGGSYNEQFF.

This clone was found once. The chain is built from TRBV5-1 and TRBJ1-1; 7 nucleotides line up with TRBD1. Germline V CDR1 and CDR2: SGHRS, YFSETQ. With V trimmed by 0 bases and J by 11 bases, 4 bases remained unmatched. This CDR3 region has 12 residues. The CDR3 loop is CASSLGQGKAFF. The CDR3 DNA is TGCGCCAGCAGCTTGGGACAGGGTAAGGCTTTCTTT.

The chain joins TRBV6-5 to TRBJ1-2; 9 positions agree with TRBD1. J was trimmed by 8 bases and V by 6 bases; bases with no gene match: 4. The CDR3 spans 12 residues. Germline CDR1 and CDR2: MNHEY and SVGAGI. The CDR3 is CASRRQGEGYTF. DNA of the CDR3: TGTGCCAGCAGAAGACAGGGGGAGGGCTACACCTTC.

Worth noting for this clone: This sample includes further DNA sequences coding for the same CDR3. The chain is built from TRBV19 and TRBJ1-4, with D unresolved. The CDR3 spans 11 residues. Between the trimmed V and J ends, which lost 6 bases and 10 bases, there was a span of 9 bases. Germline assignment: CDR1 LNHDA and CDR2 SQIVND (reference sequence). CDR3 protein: CASSLRGKLFF. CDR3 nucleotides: TGTGCCAGTAGCCTCCGAGGAAAACTGTTTTTT.

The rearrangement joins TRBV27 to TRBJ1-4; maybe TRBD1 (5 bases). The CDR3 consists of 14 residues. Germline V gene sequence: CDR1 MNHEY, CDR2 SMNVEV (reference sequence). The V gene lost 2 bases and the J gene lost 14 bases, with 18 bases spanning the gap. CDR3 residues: CASSLQGTPGRLFF. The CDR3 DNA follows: TGTGCCAGCAGTTTACAGGGAACCCCTGGACGGCTGTTTTTT.

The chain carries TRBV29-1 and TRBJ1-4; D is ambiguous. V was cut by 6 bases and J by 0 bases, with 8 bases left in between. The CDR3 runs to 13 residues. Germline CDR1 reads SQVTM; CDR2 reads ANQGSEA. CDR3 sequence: CSVEVPTNEKLFF. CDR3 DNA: TGCAGCGTCGAGGTTCCAACTAATGAAAAACTGTTTTTT.

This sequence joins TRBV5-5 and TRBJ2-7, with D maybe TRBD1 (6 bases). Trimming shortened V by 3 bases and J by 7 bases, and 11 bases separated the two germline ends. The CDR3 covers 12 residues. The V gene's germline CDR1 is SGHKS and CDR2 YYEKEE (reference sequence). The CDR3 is CASSYRVGEQYF. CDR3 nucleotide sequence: TGTGCCAGCAGCTACAGGGTTGGGGAGCAGTACTTC.

For the CDR3, the DNA is TGTGCCAGCAGCCCCTCCGGACAGGGGTCCTCCTACGAGCAGTACTTC. It codes for CASSPSGQGSSYEQYF. The V and J genes are TRBV7-3 and TRBJ2-7; 9 nucleotides line up with TRBD1. The germline V gene has CDR1 SGHTA and CDR2 FQGTGA. The CDR3 totals 16 residues. After removal of 5 bases from V and 0 bases from J, the junction contained 8 bases not matched to a gene.

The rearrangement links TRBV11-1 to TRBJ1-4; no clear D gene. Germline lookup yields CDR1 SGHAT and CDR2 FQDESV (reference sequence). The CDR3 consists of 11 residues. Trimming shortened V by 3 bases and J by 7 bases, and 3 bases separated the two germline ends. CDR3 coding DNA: TGTGCCAGCAGCTTTGGTGAAAAACTGTTTTTT. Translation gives CASSFGEKLFF.

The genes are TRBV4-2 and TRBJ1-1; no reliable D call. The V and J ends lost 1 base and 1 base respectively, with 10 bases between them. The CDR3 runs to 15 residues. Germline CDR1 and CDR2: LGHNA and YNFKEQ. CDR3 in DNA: TGTGCCAGCAGCCAAGTCGGGAACCGGAACACTGAAGCTTTCTTT. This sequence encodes CASSQVGNRNTEAFF.

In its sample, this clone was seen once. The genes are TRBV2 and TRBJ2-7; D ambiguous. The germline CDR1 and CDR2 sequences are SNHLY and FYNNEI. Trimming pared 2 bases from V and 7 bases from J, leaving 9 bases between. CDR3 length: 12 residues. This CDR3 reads CASSENISEQYF. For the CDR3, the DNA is TGTGCCAGCAGTGAAAACATCAGTGAGCAGTACTTC.

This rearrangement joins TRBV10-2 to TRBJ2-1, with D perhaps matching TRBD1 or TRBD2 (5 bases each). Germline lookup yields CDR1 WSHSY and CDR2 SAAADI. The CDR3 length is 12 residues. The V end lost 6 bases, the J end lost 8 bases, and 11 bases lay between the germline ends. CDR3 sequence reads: CASRRGFDEQFF. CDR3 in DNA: TGCGCCAGCAGGAGGGGTTTCGATGAGCAGTTCTTC.

The CDR3 coding sequence is TGTGCCAGCACCAACCCGGTCGGTAGCAATCAGCCCCAGCATTTT. Its protein product is CASTNPVGSNQPQHF. The genes are TRBV6-5 and TRBJ1-5; no clear D gene. Germline V gene data show CDR1 as MNHEY and CDR2 as SVGAGI. Trimming removed 7 bases at V and 0 bases at J, with 13 bases between. The CDR3 is 15 amino acids.

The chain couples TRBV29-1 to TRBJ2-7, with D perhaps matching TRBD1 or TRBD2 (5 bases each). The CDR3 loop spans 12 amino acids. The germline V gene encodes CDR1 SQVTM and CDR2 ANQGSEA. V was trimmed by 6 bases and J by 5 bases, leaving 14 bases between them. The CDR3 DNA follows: TGCAGCGTCGCGTCGGGGCGGCACGAGCAGTACTTC. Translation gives CSVASGRHEQYF.

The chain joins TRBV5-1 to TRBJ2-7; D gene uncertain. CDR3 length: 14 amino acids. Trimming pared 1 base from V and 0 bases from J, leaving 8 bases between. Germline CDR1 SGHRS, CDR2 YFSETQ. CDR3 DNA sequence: TGCGCCAGCAGCTTGACAGTGAGCTCCTACGAGCAGTACTTC. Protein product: CASSLTVSSYEQYF.

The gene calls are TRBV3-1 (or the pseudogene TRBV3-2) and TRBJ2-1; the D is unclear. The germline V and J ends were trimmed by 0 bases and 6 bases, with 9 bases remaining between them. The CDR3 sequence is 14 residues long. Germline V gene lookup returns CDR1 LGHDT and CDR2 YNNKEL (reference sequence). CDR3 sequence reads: CASSQELAGNEQFF. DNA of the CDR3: TGTGCCAGCAGCCAAGAGTTGGCAGGCAATGAGCAGTTCTTC.

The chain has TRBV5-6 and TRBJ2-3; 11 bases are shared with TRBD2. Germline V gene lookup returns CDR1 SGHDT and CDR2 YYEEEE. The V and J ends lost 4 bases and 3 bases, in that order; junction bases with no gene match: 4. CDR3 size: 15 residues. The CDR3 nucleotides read TGTGCCAGCAGCCGAGGGACTAGCGGAACAGATACGCAGTATTTT. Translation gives CASSRGTSGTDTQYF.

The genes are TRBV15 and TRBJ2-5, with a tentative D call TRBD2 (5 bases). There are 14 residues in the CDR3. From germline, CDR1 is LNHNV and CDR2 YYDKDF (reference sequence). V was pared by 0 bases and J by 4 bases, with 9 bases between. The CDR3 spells CATSRDLGRETQYF. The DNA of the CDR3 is TGTGCCACCAGCAGAGATTTGGGGAGAGAGACCCAGTACTTC.

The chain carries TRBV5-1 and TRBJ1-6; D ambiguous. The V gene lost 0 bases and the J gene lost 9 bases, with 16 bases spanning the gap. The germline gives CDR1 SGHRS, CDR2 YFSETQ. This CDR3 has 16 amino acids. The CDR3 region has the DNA TGCGCCAGCAGCTTGGGCCAGGAGTCCGCCTCTTCACCCCTCCACTTT. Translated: CASSLGQESASSPLHF.